This T cell receptor (gamma chain) is drawn from a study of gamma-delta T cells after stem cell transplantation. TCRdb re-called clones from the RT-PCR reads using CATT. This table has about 690 gamma-chain clones, roughly 9.8% appearing once. On this clone itself: A much more abundant neighbour one base away suggests this may be a read error. Other DNA sequences in this specimen translate into the identical CDR3.

This TCR derives from a human donor. It is not recorded whose cells these are; they may come from a transplant donor. The specimen sequenced was gamma-delta T cells.

CDR3 protein: CALWEVQSEELGKKIKVF. CDR3 nucleotides: TGTGCCTTGTGGGAGGTGCAAAGTGAAGAGTTGGGCAAAAAAATAAAGGTATTT. The rearrangement uses TRGV9 and TRGJP. The CDR3 has 18 amino acids. Looked up from germline, CDR1 is GITISATS and CDR2 is ISYDGTV (reference sequence).